These T cell receptor beta chains were read from a single sample in a study of immune evolution from preneoplasia to lung adenocarcinoma. Generated by immunoSEQ multiplex PCR, the TCRdb table keeps only in-frame clones and is missing some. The sample includes 6,000 to 8,000 clones, approximately 72% of them seen just once. The material sequenced was FFPE lung adenocarcinoma in situ tissue. The receptors were gathered from a donor at least 70 years old with lung adenocarcinoma. Some clones in this sample may be carry-over from other donors' samples. CDR3s include the opening cysteine and the closing phenylalanine or tryptophan. A D gene is named only where the DNA matches it firmly. Clone size is stated in some rows and not others, as once, few, many or a class when expanded.

TRBJ2-4	TRBV5-4	TRBD2	.	TGTGCCAGCAGCTTGGTGGGCGGGAGCATTCAGTACTTC	CASSLVGGSIQYF
TRBJ2-3	TRBV19	.	.	TGTGCCAGTAGTATAGGAATCTTGAGCCCAGATACGCAGTATTTT	CASSIGILSPDTQYF
TRBJ2-3	TRBV6-1	.	.	TGTGCCACGGGGAGGACGGACACAGATACGCAGTATTTT	CATGRTDTDTQYF
TRBJ2-1	TRBV16	TRBD2	.	TGTGCCAGCAGCCAATCGTCCCAGCGGGGTACCAATGAGCAGTTCTTC	CASSQSSQRGTNEQFF
TRBJ1-2	TRBV14	.	.	TGTGCCAGCAGCCTCAACAGGGTTGGCTACACCTTC	CASSLNRVGYTF
TRBJ2-5	TRBV5-1	.	.	TGCGCCAGCAGCCTTGCGGGTGCGCTACAAGAGACCCAGTACTTC	CASSLAGALQETQYF
TRBJ1-2	TRBV5-5	.	.	TGTGCCAGCAGCCAAGAAGGTGCAGGGAAGGTCTATGGCTACACCTTC	CASSQEGAGKVYGYTF
TRBJ2-2	TRBV25-1	.	.	TGTGCCAGCAGTGTTCCAGCGAACACCGGGGAGCTGTTTTTT	CASSVPANTGELFF
TRBJ2-7	TRBV5-1	.	.	TGCGCCAGCAAATCGGACATTATCTCCTACGAGCAGTACTTC	CASKSDIISYEQYF
TRBJ1-6	TRBV2	.	.	TGTGCCAGCAGTCTCCCCTGGGCCCCTGGCGATTCACCCCTCCACTTT	CASSLPWAPGDSPLHF
TRBJ1-6	TRBV19	.	.	TGTGCCAGTAGTCCCTCCAGGGTCTCCTATAATTCACCCCTCCACTTT	CASSPSRVSYNSPLHF
TRBJ1-1	TRBV11-3	TRBD1	.	TGTGCCAGCAGCGACAGGGGGCGGAACACTGAAGCTTTCTTT	CASSDRGRNTEAFF
TRBJ2-7	TRBV5-5	.	.	TGTGCCAGCAGAGAGGCGGGACGCACCAACGAGCAGTACTTC	CASREAGRTNEQYF
TRBJ2-6	TRBV15	.	.	TGTGCCACCAGCAGCACAAGGAGGTCTGGGGCCAACGTCCTGACTTTC	CATSSTRRSGANVLTF
TRBJ1-4	TRBV19	TRBD1	.	TGTGCCAGTAGTATAAGGGGACAGAATGAAAAACTGTTTTTT	CASSIRGQNEKLFF
TRBJ2-3	TRBV5-1	.	few	TGCGCCAGCAGCTTGGCCGTTGTAGATACGCAGTATTTT	CASSLAVVDTQYF
TRBJ1-3	TRBV7-2	.	.	TGTGCCACCTCCGACAGTTACGGAAACACCATATATTTT	CATSDSYGNTIYF
TRBJ2-3	TRBV19	TRBD2	.	TGTGCCAGTAGCCCGAGCGGGAGTGCCGATGCGCAGTATTTT	CASSPSGSADAQYF
TRBJ2-5	TRBV18	.	few	TGTGCCAGCTCACCAGTTCCTGCGGGGGAGACCCAGTACTTC	CASSPVPAGETQYF
TRBJ2-1	TRBV11-3	.	.	TGTGCCAGCAGCCCTCGAACCAGGGGGGTGGTTGGTGAGCAGTTCTTC	CASSPRTRGVVGEQFF
TRBJ2-3	TRBV19	.	few	TGCGCCAGTAGGCTTGGGGCCGCAGATACGCAGTATTTT	CASRLGAADTQYF
TRBJ2-3	TRBV6-5	TRBD1	few	TGTGCCAGCAGTTACTCCAGACAGGGGCCCACAGATACGCAGTATTTT	CASSYSRQGPTDTQYF
TRBJ2-2	TRBV7-9	.	.	TGTGCCAGCAGCTCCTCGGGCGGGACCGGGGAGCTGTTTTTT	CASSSSGGTGELFF
TRBJ1-2	TRBV7-8	.	.	TGTGCCAGCAGCTTTAGGATTGAGTATGGCTACACCTTC	CASSFRIEYGYTF
TRBJ2-1	TRBV30	TRBD2	.	TGTGCCTCCCCCAACCGAAGGACTAGCGGGACCTACAATGAGCAGTTCTTC	CASPNRRTSGTYNEQFF
TRBJ2-7	TRBV28	.	.	TGTGCCAGCAGTTTAATCGGGGACCACGAGCAGTACTTC	CASSLIGDHEQYF
TRBJ2-3	TRBV28	TRBD2	medium-sized	TGTGCCAGCAGTTTAGCGGGAGGGCCGTCAGATACGCAGTATTTT	CASSLAGGPSDTQYF
TRBJ2-7	TRBV30	TRBD1	medium-sized	TGTGCCTGGAGGACTGGGACAGCCGCCTACGAGCAGTACTTC	CAWRTGTAAYEQYF
TRBJ2-5	TRBV2	.	.	TGTGCCAGCAGCCTCCTGAGGGAGGAGACCCAGTACTTC	CASSLLREETQYF
TRBJ2-5	TRBV6-1	TRBD2	once	TGTGCCAGCAGCTTAGTAGCGGGCCTCCAAGAGACCCAGTACTTC	CASSLVAGLQETQYF
TRBJ1-5	TRBV2	.	.	TGTGCCAGCAGTGTGGGTAGGAAAACTCAGCCCCAGCATTTT	CASSVGRKTQPQHF
TRBJ1-2	TRBV29-1	.	.	TGCAGCGTTGAAGTTTGGAACAGACTCTACACCTTC	CSVEVWNRLYTF
TRBJ1-5	TRBV2	.	.	TGTGCCAGCCTACTGGGAGGGGGCAATCAGCCCCAGCATTTT	CASLLGGGNQPQHF
TRBJ2-1	TRBV7-9	.	.	TGTGCCAGCAGCTTAGGGGTAGGGTGGGATGAGCAGTTCTTC	CASSLGVGWDEQFF
TRBJ2-1	TRBV4-1	.	.	TGCGCCAGCAGCCAAGAATGGGACAATGAGCAGTTCTTC	CASSQEWDNEQFF
TRBJ1-6	TRBV7-9	.	.	TGTGCCAGCAGCTTAAGGGAGGCCTATTCACCCCTCCACTTT	CASSLREAYSPLHF
TRBJ2-1	TRBV25-1	TRBD2	medium-sized	TGTGCCAGCAGCCCTAGCGGGAGTTCCTACAATGAGCAGTTCTTC	CASSPSGSSYNEQFF
TRBJ2-5	TRBV2	TRBD2	.	TGTGCCAGCTCTCGGGGGGGGGTGGAGACCCAGTACTTC	CASSRGGVETQYF
TRBJ2-3	TRBV7-3	TRBD2	.	TGTGCCAGCAGCTTAAGCGGGGGATTCACAGATACGCAGTATTTT	CASSLSGGFTDTQYF
TRBJ1-4	TRBV6-6	.	.	TGTGCCAGCAGCTTGGGTACCGGGGGTGAAAAACTGTTTTTT	CASSLGTGGEKLFF
TRBJ2-7	TRBV9	TRBD2	.	TGTGCCAGCAGCGAAGGACTAGCGGGCCCCTACGAGCAGTACTTC	CASSEGLAGPYEQYF
TRBJ2-7	TRBV9	.	.	TGTGCCAGCAGCGCAGGCTACGAGCAGTACTTC	CASSAGYEQYF
TRBJ2-1	TRBV21-1	.	.	TGTGCCAGCAGCAAAGGGGGGACTAGTAGGCCCGAAGGGCCTTACAATGAGCAGTTCTTC	CASSKGGTSRPEGPYNEQFF
TRBJ1-2	TRBV30	.	.	TGTGCCTGGAGTTTGTACAGTGACTATGGCTACACCTTC	CAWSLYSDYGYTF
TRBJ1-5	TRBV4-1	TRBD1	.	TGCGCCAGCAGCCTAGACAGGGGTTATAGCAATCAGCCCCAGCATTTT	CASSLDRGYSNQPQHF
TRBJ1-1	TRBV20-1	.	few	TGCAGTGCTAGATATGAGGCAGAAGCTTTCTTT	CSARYEAEAFF
TRBJ2-2	TRBV6-1	.	.	TGTGCCAGCAGTGGGGGGGCATTATCGAACACCGGGGAGCTGTTTTTT	CASSGGALSNTGELFF
TRBJ2-1	TRBV2	.	few	TGTGCCAGCACCAGGGTGGAGGTTTACAATGAGCAGTTCTTC	CASTRVEVYNEQFF
TRBJ2-2	TRBV7-2	.	.	TGTGCCAGCAGCTTAAGTCCGACTGGAACGAACACCGGGGAGCTGTTTTTT	CASSLSPTGTNTGELFF
TRBJ2-5	TRBV9	TRBD1	few	TGTGCCAGCAGCGTAGCTAGTATTGGGACAGGGGAGACCCAGTACTTC	CASSVASIGTGETQYF
TRBJ1-4	TRBV19	.	.	TGTGCCAGTCTCGCCAGGGAAAAACTGTTTTTT	CASLAREKLFF
TRBJ1-1	TRBV18	TRBD1	.	TGTGCCAGCTCACCTCTACTACCGGGACAGGGGTTTTTTAATACTGAAGCTTTCTTT	CASSPLLPGQGFFNTEAFF